This is a list of T cell receptor beta chains from one sample in a study of cytomegalovirus exposure and HLA in healthy donors. Generated by immunoSEQ multiplex PCR, the TCRdb table keeps only in-frame clones and is missing some. The repertoire holds about 160,000 clones, with about four fifths as singletons. The sequencing input was PBMCs. These receptors were collected from a male donor in good health and CMV-seropositive. Each CDR3 is given with its conserved first and last residue. Each record gives: CDR3 protein, J gene, V gene.

CDR3 protein: CAWTGGLDQPQHF
J gene: TRBJ1-5
V gene: TRBV30

CDR3 protein: CASSEIGTILPSGTDTQYF
J gene: TRBJ2-3
V gene: TRBV6-1

CDR3 protein: CASSERGGSYNEQFF
J gene: TRBJ2-1
V gene: TRBV2

CDR3 protein: CAISSPDRGNYGEQYF
J gene: TRBJ2-7
V gene: TRBV10-3

CDR3 protein: CASSSQGAGSHEQYF
J gene: TRBJ2-7
V gene: TRBV9

CDR3 protein: CASSWSGTSLSNQPQHF
J gene: TRBJ1-5
V gene: TRBV7-8

CDR3 protein: CASSVYNAYNEQFF
J gene: TRBJ2-1
V gene: TRBV9

CDR3 protein: CASRSQYF
J gene: TRBJ2-7
V gene: TRBV5-1

CDR3 protein: CATSRDRREKLFF
J gene: TRBJ1-4
V gene: TRBV15

CDR3 protein: CASAGGGDHEQYF
J gene: TRBJ2-7
V gene: TRBV28